What follows describes a single T cell receptor beta chain. Its antigen remains unknown. This sample stems from a study of CD8 T cell repertoires and HIV-1 epitope variants. Looking at the study overall: Separate wells received one of Twenty-five Gag or Nef variant peptides. Enriched T cells were co-cultured with equal numbers of autologous T cell-negative antigen-presenting cells.

Germline-derived CDR1 and CDR2 are LNHDA and SQIVND (reference sequence). The V segment lost 5 bases and the J segment 3 bases; nucleotides outside the gene matches: 12. The CDR3 is made up of 17 amino acids. Libraries were prepared by immunoSEQ multiplex PCR; TCRdb keeps only in-frame clonotypes and omits some of them. There are a few thousand clones in the sample; about 62% occur only once, and 45% to 50% lies in the top ten. Material: cultured CD8+ T cells derived from PBMCs. The chain uses TRBV19 and TRBJ1-1, with 10 bases fitting TRBD1. This receptor was taken from a male donor with HIV. As DNA, the CDR3 is TGTGCCAGTAGTCCCCGCGACAGGGGGCTTTGGGACACTGAAGCTTTCTTT. It encodes CASSPRDRGLWDTEAFF.